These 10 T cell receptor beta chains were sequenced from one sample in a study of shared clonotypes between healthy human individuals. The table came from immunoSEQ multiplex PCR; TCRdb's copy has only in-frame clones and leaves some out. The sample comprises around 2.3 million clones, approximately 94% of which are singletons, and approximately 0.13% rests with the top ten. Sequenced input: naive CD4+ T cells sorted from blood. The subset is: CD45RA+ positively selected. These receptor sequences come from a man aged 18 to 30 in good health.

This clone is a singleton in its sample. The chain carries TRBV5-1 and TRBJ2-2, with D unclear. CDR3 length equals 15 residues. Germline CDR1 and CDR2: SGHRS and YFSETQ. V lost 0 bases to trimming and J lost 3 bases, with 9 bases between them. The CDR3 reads CASSLGPVDTGELFF. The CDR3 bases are TGCGCCAGCAGCTTGGGGCCGGTTGACACCGGGGAGCTGTTTTTT. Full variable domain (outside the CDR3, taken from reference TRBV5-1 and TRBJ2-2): KAGVTQTPRYLIKTRGQQVTLSCSPISGHRSVSWYQQTPGQGLQFLFEYFSETQRNKGNFPGRFSGRQFSNSRSEMNVSTLELGDSALYLCASSLGPVDTGELFFGEGSRLTVL.

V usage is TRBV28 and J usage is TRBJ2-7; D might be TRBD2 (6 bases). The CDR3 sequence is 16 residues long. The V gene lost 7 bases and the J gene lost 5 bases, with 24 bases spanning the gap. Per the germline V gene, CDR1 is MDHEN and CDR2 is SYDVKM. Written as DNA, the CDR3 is TGTGCCAGCACCAAACCCCCCGGGCGGGGCAAAAACGAGCAGTACTTC. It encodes CASTKPPGRGKNEQYF.

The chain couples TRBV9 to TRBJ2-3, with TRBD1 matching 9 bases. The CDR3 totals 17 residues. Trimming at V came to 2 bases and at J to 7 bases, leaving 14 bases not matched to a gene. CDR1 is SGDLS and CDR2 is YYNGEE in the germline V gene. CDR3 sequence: CASSVGLQGAVSHTQYF. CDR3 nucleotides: TGTGCCAGCAGCGTCGGTTTACAGGGGGCGGTTTCACATACGCAGTATTTT.

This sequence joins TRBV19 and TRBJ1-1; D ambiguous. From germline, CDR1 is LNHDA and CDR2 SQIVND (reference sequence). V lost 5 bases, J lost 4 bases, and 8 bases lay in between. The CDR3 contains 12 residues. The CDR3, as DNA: TGTGCCAGTAGTCCCGGGAGCACTGAAGCTTTCTTT. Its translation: CASSPGSTEAFF. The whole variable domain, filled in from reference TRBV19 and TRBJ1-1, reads DGGITQSPKYLFRKEGQNVTLSCEQNLNHDAMYWYRQDPGQGLRLIYYSQIVNDFQKGDIAEGYSVSREKKESFPLTVTSAQKNPTAFYLCASSPGSTEAFFGQGTRLTVV.

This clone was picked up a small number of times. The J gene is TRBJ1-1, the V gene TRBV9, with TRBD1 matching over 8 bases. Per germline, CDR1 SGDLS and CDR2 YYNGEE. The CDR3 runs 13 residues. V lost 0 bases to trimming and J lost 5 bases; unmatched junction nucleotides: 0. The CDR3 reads CASSVGQGTEAFF. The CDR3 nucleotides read TGTGCCAGCAGCGTAGGACAGGGGACTGAAGCTTTCTTT.

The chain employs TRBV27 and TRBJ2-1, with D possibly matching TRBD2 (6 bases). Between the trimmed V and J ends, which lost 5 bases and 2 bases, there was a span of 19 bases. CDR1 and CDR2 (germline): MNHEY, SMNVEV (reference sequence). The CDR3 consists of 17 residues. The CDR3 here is CASSPTTGAGPYNEQFF. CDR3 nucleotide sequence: TGTGCCAGCAGTCCCACGACGGGCGCGGGGCCCTACAATGAGCAGTTCTTC.

CDR3 DNA: TGTGCCAGCAGCTTAGGCGACATTTCCTACGAGCAGTACTTC. Its translation is CASSLGDISYEQYF. The rearrangement uses TRBV11-2 and TRBJ2-7; D gene ambiguous. The germline V and J ends were trimmed by 1 base and 1 base, with 8 bases remaining between them. This CDR3 contains 14 residues. Germline V gene lookup returns CDR1 SGHAT and CDR2 FQNNGV.

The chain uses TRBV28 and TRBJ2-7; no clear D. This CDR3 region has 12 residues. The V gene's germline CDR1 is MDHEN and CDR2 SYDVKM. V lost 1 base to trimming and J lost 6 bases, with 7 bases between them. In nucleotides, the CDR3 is TGTGCCAGCAGTTTATATGGGTCCGAGCAGTACTTC. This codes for CASSLYGSEQYF.

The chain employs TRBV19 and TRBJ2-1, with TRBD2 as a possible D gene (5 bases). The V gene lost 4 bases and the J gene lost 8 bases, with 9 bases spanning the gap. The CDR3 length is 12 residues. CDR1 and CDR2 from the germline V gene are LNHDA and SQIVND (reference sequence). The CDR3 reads CASSRGMDEQFF. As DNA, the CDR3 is TGTGCCAGTAGTAGAGGGATGGATGAGCAGTTCTTC.

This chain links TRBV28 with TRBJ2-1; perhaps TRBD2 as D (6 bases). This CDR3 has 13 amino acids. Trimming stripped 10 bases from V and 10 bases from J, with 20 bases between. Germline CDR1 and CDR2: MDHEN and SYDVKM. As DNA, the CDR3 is TGTGCCATCTCCGGGACTTCCCCTTGGGAGCAGTTCTTC. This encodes CAISGTSPWEQFF.